These 19 T cell receptor beta chains were all obtained from the same sample, sequenced in a study of patients and donors after allogeneic stem cell transplantation. Each CDR3 protein is one row after TCRdb ran MiXCR on the RT-PCR reads. The profile shows about a million distinct CDR3 sequences, around 17% of them singletons. The specimen sequenced was blood, either unsorted or a sorted T cell fraction (not recorded which). These receptor sequences come from a human donor who was either an allogeneic HSCT recipient or a stem cell or donor lymphocyte infusion donor (not recorded which). It is not recorded whose cells these are; they may come from a transplant donor.

This clonotype was counted between two and nine times. J is TRBJ1-3 and V is TRBV9; D remains ambiguous. V lost 0 bases, J lost 4 bases, and 11 bases lay in between. CDR3 length equals 15 residues. CDR1 is SGDLS and CDR2 is YYNGEE in the germline V gene. In DNA form, the CDR3 reads TGTGCCAGCAGCGTAGAGCCCGGTTCGGGAAACACCATATATTTT. Residues: CASSVEPGSGNTIYF.

This clonotype was detected many times. This chain uses TRBV10-3 with TRBJ1-1; TRBD1 agrees at 8 bases. This CDR3 contains 12 residues. J lost 3 bases, V lost 6 bases, and 0 bases had no gene match. The V gene's germline CDR1 is ENHRY and CDR2 SYGVKD. The CDR3 DNA sequence: TGTGCCATCAGGACAGGGGACACTGAAGCTTTCTTT. This translates into CAIRTGDTEAFF.

This clonotype was observed a few times. The rearrangement links TRBV7-9 to TRBJ1-1, with a weak D call TRBD1 (6 bases). CDR3 size: 15 residues. V was cut by 1 base and J by 0 bases, with 9 bases left in between. CDR1 is SEHNR, CDR2 FQNEAQ, per germline (reference sequence). CDR3 sequence reads: CASSLVDSLNTEAFF. In nucleotides, the CDR3 is TGTGCCAGCAGCTTAGTGGACAGCCTGAACACTGAAGCTTTCTTT. The variable domain in full, with the rest retrieved from reference TRBV7-9 and TRBJ1-1, is DTGVSQNPRHKITKRGQNVTFRCDPISEHNRLYWYRQTLGQGPEFLTYFQNEAQLEKSRLLSDRFSAERPKGSFSTLEIQRTEQGDSAMYLCASSLVDSLNTEAFFGQGTRLTVV.

About this clonotype itself: This sequence may be a read error, since a much larger clone differs from it by one base. This CDR3 reads CSARASGSTDTQYF. The CDR3 nucleotides read TGCAGTGCTAGAGCTAGCGGGAGCACAGATACGCAGTATTTT. The chain is built from TRBV20-1 and TRBJ2-3, with 8 nucleotides matching TRBD2. In germline, CDR1 is DFQATT, CDR2 SNEGSKA (reference sequence). With V trimmed by 1 base and J by 0 bases, 0 bases remained unmatched. This CDR3 region has 14 residues.

The sample holds a few counts of this clonotype. This sequence joins TRBV12-3 or TRBV12-4 and TRBJ1-1; 8 bases fit TRBD1. Trimming cost V 5 bases and J 10 bases; bases outside gene matches: 12. This CDR3 spans 14 amino acids. The DNA of the CDR3 is TGTGCCAGCAGTGAGATTCCGGGACAGGCGGGAGCTTTCTTT. Its protein product is CASSEIPGQAGAFF.

This chain uses TRBV20-1 with TRBJ2-1; D perhaps matches TRBD2 (6 bases). CDR3 size: 16 residues. The germline V gene has CDR1 DFQATT and CDR2 SNEGSKA (reference sequence). V lost 0 bases and J 3 bases, leaving 15 bases between the germline ends. The CDR3 reads CSARDWGRRDYNEQFF. The DNA for the CDR3 is TGCAGTGCTAGAGATTGGGGGAGGCGGGACTACAATGAGCAGTTCTTC.

This clonotype was seen more than once but under ten times. The chain employs TRBV4-2 and TRBJ2-7; 7 bases are shared with TRBD1. Looked up from germline, CDR1 is LGHNA and CDR2 is YNFKEQ. The CDR3 totals 14 residues. The V and J ends lost 4 bases and 3 bases, in that order; junction bases with no gene match: 6. This CDR3 is CASSRTGSLYEQYF. The CDR3 DNA reads TGTGCCAGCAGCCGGACAGGTTCCCTCTACGAGCAGTACTTC.

This sequence joins TRBV7-8 and TRBJ2-5, with TRBD1 as a possible D gene (5 bases). V shed 6 bases and J shed 5 bases, with 16 bases lying between them. The CDR3 runs 14 residues. Germline loops: CDR1 SGHVS, CDR2 FQNEAQ. The CDR3, as DNA: TGTGCCAGCAGTTTCGGACAAATTAGGGAGACCCAGTACTTC. It specifies CASSFGQIRETQYF.

V usage is TRBV6-5 and J usage is TRBJ2-7; no reliable D call. The germline CDR1 and CDR2 sequences are MNHEY and SVGAGI. The CDR3 totals 15 residues. The germline V and J ends were trimmed by 6 bases and 2 bases, with 17 bases remaining between them. The CDR3 DNA follows: TGTGCCAGCAGCTACAGACAATTTTATCCCTACGAGCAGTACTTC. Translation gives CASSYRQFYPYEQYF.

This clonotype turned up a few times. This sequence joins TRBV2 and TRBJ2-1, with a weak D call TRBD1 (7 bases). The CDR3 is made up of 15 amino acids. Trimming took off 6 bases at V and 3 bases at J, with 15 bases between the two ends. Germline V lookup: CDR1 SNHLY, CDR2 FYNNEI. The CDR3 here is CASRTEGADYNEQFF. The DNA of the CDR3 is TGTGCCAGCAGAACGGAGGGGGCTGACTACAATGAGCAGTTCTTC. Combining the CDR3 with reference TRBV2 and TRBJ2-1 gives the whole variable domain EPEVTQTPSHQVTQMGQEVILRCVPISNHLYFYWYRQILGQKVEFLVSFYNNEISEKSEIFDDQFSVERPDGSNFTLKIRSTKLEDSAMYFCASRTEGADYNEQFFGPGTRLTVL.

This clonotype was seen a handful of times. The gene calls are TRBV5-1 and TRBJ2-1, with 8 bases that match TRBD1. The CDR3 spans 15 residues. V lost 0 bases to trimming and J lost 8 bases; unmatched junction nucleotides: 7. Germline CDR1 SGHRS, CDR2 YFSETQ. The CDR3 is CASSLGQGKLDEQFF. The CDR3 DNA reads TGCGCCAGCAGCTTGGGACAGGGGAAGTTGGATGAGCAGTTCTTC.

This clonotype has more than one count but fewer than ten. This rearrangement joins TRBV29-1 to TRBJ1-1, with 7 positions matching TRBD1. CDR3 length: 15 residues. V shed 0 bases and J 6 bases; nucleotides not matched to a gene: 10. Germline V gene data show CDR1 as SQVTM and CDR2 as ANQGSEA. CDR3 coding DNA: TGCAGCGTTGAAGATAGGGCCAGGGGGGTCTCTGAAGCTTTCTTT. Amino acid sequence: CSVEDRARGVSEAFF.

The chain uses TRBV25-1 and TRBJ1-6; D unclear. The germline CDR1 and CDR2 sequences are MGHDK and SYGVNS. V was trimmed by 2 bases and J by 8 bases, leaving 4 bases between them. This CDR3 spans 12 amino acids. The DNA of the CDR3 is TGTGCCAGCAGTGAAACCGATTCACCCCTCCACTTT. It specifies CASSETDSPLHF.

In this sample, this clonotype turned up a few times. The chain links TRBV6-1 to TRBJ2-5, with TRBD1 as a possible D gene (5 bases). CDR1 is MNHNS and CDR2 is SASEGT in the germline V gene. The V end lost 7 bases, the J end lost 5 bases, and 26 bases lay between the germline ends. The CDR3 extends over 17 amino acids. DNA for the CDR3: TGTGCCAGCAAGCGACAGACTGCCCGTTCCGAGAGGGAGACCCAGTACTTC. It encodes CASKRQTARSERETQYF.

The CDR3 is CASRLIAVSTGELFF. Here the CDR3 DNA reads TGTGCCAGCAGGCTAATAGCGGTCAGCACCGGGGAGCTGTTTTTT. The chain carries TRBV6-1 and TRBJ2-2; perhaps TRBD2 as D (6 bases). Germline loops: CDR1 MNHNS, CDR2 SASEGT. CDR3 length: 15 residues. The V end lost 6 bases, the J end lost 4 bases, and 15 bases lay between the germline ends.

This clonotype was seen repeatedly, ten times or more. V is TRBV27 and J is TRBJ2-7; a weak D match, TRBD1 (5 bases). The CDR3 totals 13 residues. CDR1 is MNHEY, CDR2 SMNVEV, per germline (reference sequence). Trimming pared 6 bases from V and 1 base from J, leaving 10 bases between. The CDR3 DNA follows: TGTGCCAGCAGCTTTCAGGGTTCCTACGAGCAGTACTTC. This sequence encodes CASSFQGSYEQYF.

A few counts support this clonotype. This rearrangement joins TRBV27 to TRBJ2-3; D is possibly TRBD2 (5 bases). There are 13 residues in the CDR3. Between the trimmed V and J ends, which lost 5 bases and 4 bases, there was a span of 10 bases. CDR1 is MNHEY and CDR2 is SMNVEV in the germline V gene (reference sequence). The CDR3, as DNA: TGTGCCAGCAGTCGAAGGACTCCAGATACGCAGTATTTT. Its protein is CASSRRTPDTQYF.

This chain connects TRBV20-1 to TRBJ2-1, with D unclear. Germline V gene data show CDR1 as DFQATT and CDR2 as SNEGSKA (reference sequence). This CDR3 is built from 14 residues. The V end was cut by 2 bases, the J end by 0 bases, with 8 bases between. As DNA, the CDR3 is TGCAGTGCTAGATTCGCCTCCTCCTACAATGAGCAGTTCTTC. Translation gives CSARFASSYNEQFF.

The V and J genes are TRBV3-1 and TRBJ2-7; TRBD2 is a possible D gene (5 bases). Trimming removed 5 bases at V and 2 bases at J, with 16 bases between. CDR1 is LGHDT and CDR2 is YNNKEL in the germline V gene (reference sequence). This CDR3 region has 15 residues. The DNA of the CDR3 is TGTGCCAGCAGCGAGGGAGTCCAACCCACCTACGAGCAGTACTTC. Translation gives CASSEGVQPTYEQYF.